Each of the 28 T cell receptor beta chains below was sequenced from the same sample in a study of blood T cell repertoires in COVID-19. Here immunoSEQ multiplex PCR was the method, and the copy in TCRdb shows in-frame clones only, minus some. The data contain more than 300,000 clones, roughly nine tenths of them singletons. The specimen sequenced was PBMCs or T cells enriched from blood (not recorded which). The source of these receptors is a woman aged 40-49 years who had been exposed to COVID-19.

This chain uses TRBV5-4 with TRBJ1-2; D is possibly TRBD1 (5 bases). The V end was cut by 0 bases, the J end by 0 bases, with 9 bases between. Germline CDR1 reads SGHNT; CDR2 reads YYREEE (reference sequence). The CDR3 runs 15 residues. CDR3 in DNA: TGTGCCAGCAGCTTGGGGGGGGTATCTAACTATGGCTACACCTTC. It specifies CASSLGGVSNYGYTF.

The CDR3 region has the DNA TGTGCCAGCAGGGGGACAGGGAGGACCGGGGAGCTGTTTTTT. Translating it yields CASRGTGRTGELFF. The gene calls are TRBV27 and TRBJ2-2, with 9 bases aligning to TRBD1. V gave up 6 bases and J gave up 5 bases; unmatched junction bases: 4. CDR1 and CDR2 from the germline V gene are MNHEY and SMNVEV (reference sequence). The CDR3 is 14 amino acids.

The rearrangement uses TRBV5-4 and TRBJ1-1; possibly TRBD1 for D (5 bases). The CDR3 sequence is 13 residues long. V lost 2 bases to trimming and J lost 6 bases, with 11 bases between them. The germline V gene encodes CDR1 SGHNT and CDR2 YYREEE (reference sequence). CDR3 in amino acids: CASSLSGTSEAFF. CDR3 DNA: TGTGCCAGCAGCTTATCAGGGACTTCTGAAGCTTTCTTT.

This chain joins TRBV24-1 and TRBJ1-5, with D tentatively TRBD1 (6 bases). V lost 6 bases to trimming and J lost 0 bases, with 8 bases between them. This CDR3 has 14 residues. CDR1 and CDR2 from the germline V gene are KGHDR and SFDVKD. CDR3 sequence (DNA): TGTGCCACCAGTCGAGGGGGTAGCAATCAGCCCCAGCATTTT. Translation: CATSRGGSNQPQHF.

The V and J genes are TRBV7-2 and TRBJ2-2; 9 nucleotides line up with TRBD2. This CDR3 comprises 18 residues. CDR1 and CDR2 (germline): SGHTA, FQGNSA. J was trimmed by 6 bases and V by 1 base; bases with no gene match: 12. The CDR3 loop reads CASSLGGSGSKGSGELFF. DNA of the CDR3: TGTGCCAGCAGCTTAGGGGGTAGCGGGAGTAAGGGATCCGGGGAGCTGTTTTTT.

The V call is TRBV6-4, the J call TRBJ1-6; tentatively, D is TRBD1 (5 bases). The CDR3 loop spans 14 amino acids. Trimming pared 4 bases from V and 6 bases from J, leaving 10 bases between. Germline CDR1 is MRHNA and CDR2 is SNTAGT. The CDR3 spells CASSVGQGNSPLHF. The DNA for the CDR3 is TGTGCCAGCAGTGTCGGTCAGGGTAATTCACCCCTCCACTTT.

The rearrangement links TRBV19 to TRBJ2-7, with 10 bases identical to TRBD1. From germline, CDR1 is LNHDA and CDR2 SQIVND (reference sequence). The CDR3 extends over 15 amino acids. Unmatched junction bases numbered 4, after V lost 2 bases and J lost 3 bases. The CDR3 DNA follows: TGTGCCAGTAGTATACGGACAGGGGGTGGCTACGAGCAGTACTTC. Amino acids: CASSIRTGGGYEQYF.

This clone showed up just a few times. This chain joins TRBV30 and TRBJ1-6, with D possibly matching TRBD1 (5 bases). The CDR3 length is 14 residues. Germline V gene lookup returns CDR1 GTSNPN and CDR2 SVGIG (reference sequence). Trimming took 0 bases from V and 9 from J, leaving 12 bases between them. Written as DNA, the CDR3 is TGTGCCTGGAGTGTACAGGCGGGGAGTTCACCCCTCCACTTT. This gives the protein CAWSVQAGSSPLHF.

This rearrangement joins TRBV6-2 or TRBV6-3 to TRBJ2-1; D not certain. CDR3 length equals 12 residues. Germline CDR1 MNHEY, CDR2 SVGEGT. Trimming cost V 4 bases and J 4 bases, with 5 bases left between them. CDR3 nucleotide sequence: TGTGCCAGCAGTTCTTTATACAATGAGCAGTTCTTC. Protein: CASSSLYNEQFF.

This chain connects TRBV10-3 to TRBJ1-2; D is ambiguous. CDR3 length: 15 residues. CDR1 and CDR2 (germline): ENHRY, SYGVKD. V was clipped by 2 bases and J by 1 base, with 11 bases between them. The CDR3: CAISEPRTLNYGYTF. In DNA, the CDR3 is TGTGCCATCAGTGAGCCCCGGACTCTTAACTATGGCTACACCTTC.

The V call is TRBV9, the J call TRBJ1-2, with 7 bases lining up with TRBD1. Germline trimming cut 3 bases from V and 4 bases from J; bases unmatched to any gene: 6. The CDR3 has 14 residues. Germline assignment: CDR1 SGDLS and CDR2 YYNGEE. CDR3 sequence (DNA): TGTGCCAGCAGCGATCGGACAGGAGGCTATGGCTACACCTTC. This encodes CASSDRTGGYGYTF. The complete variable domain, with remaining parts taken from reference TRBV9 and TRBJ1-2, reads DSGVTQTPKHLITATGQRVTLRCSPRSGDLSVYWYQQSLDQGLQFLIQYYNGEERAKGNILERFSAQQFPDLHSELNLSSLELGDSALYFCASSDRTGGYGYTFGSGTRLTVV.

The chain recombines TRBV15 with TRBJ1-2; the D gene is possibly TRBD1 (6 bases). Per the germline V gene, CDR1 is LNHNV and CDR2 is YYDKDF (reference sequence). This CDR3 contains 17 residues. V lost 0 bases and J lost 5, with 19 bases in between. The CDR3 is CATSREGAGGDGYGYTF. CDR3 sequence (DNA): TGTGCCACCAGCAGAGAGGGGGCAGGTGGGGACGGTTATGGCTACACCTTC.

The chain couples TRBV27 to TRBJ2-1, with D possibly being TRBD2 (6 bases). This CDR3 has 16 amino acids. Deletions cut 1 base from V and 2 bases from J, with 12 bases between. The germline gives CDR1 MNHEY, CDR2 SMNVEV (reference sequence). The CDR3 coding sequence is TGTGCCAGCAGTTTATTTGGGGGGTTTACCTACAATGAGCAGTTCTTC. Translated: CASSLFGGFTYNEQFF.

A few counts support this clone. The chain carries TRBV27 and TRBJ1-2; D remains unclear. Trimming took off 5 bases at V and 0 bases at J, with 7 bases between the two ends. Germline assignment: CDR1 MNHEY and CDR2 SMNVEV (reference sequence). There are 13 residues in the CDR3. CDR3 coding DNA: TGTGCCAGCAGTCCGCGGACTAACTATGGCTACACCTTC. This gives the protein CASSPRTNYGYTF.

The V gene is TRBV24-1, the J gene TRBJ2-1; tentatively, D is TRBD1 (6 bases). V lost 7 bases, J lost 4 bases, and 16 bases lay in between. Germline CDR1 reads KGHDR; CDR2 reads SFDVKD. The CDR3 sequence is 15 residues long. The CDR3 protein is CATSLTGTTYNEQFF. CDR3 DNA: TGTGCCACCAGCCTTACCGGGACAACTTACAATGAGCAGTTCTTC.

The V call is TRBV11-2, the J call TRBJ1-6; the D gene is possibly TRBD1 (5 bases). This CDR3 has 15 residues. Per germline, CDR1 SGHAT and CDR2 FQNNGV. Deletions cut 0 bases from V and 3 bases from J, with 6 bases between. The CDR3 DNA reads TGTGCCAGCAGCTTAGACAGGGTCTATAATTCACCCCTCCACTTT. It encodes CASSLDRVYNSPLHF.

J is TRBJ1-1 and V is TRBV27, with D hard to call. CDR3 length equals 18 residues. Trimming pared 3 bases from V and 0 bases from J, leaving 20 bases between. CDR1 and CDR2 (germline): MNHEY, SMNVEV (reference sequence). CDR3 in amino acids: CASSFAHEHIFMNTEAFF. CDR3 bases: TGTGCCAGCAGTTTTGCCCACGAGCATATTTTCATGAACACTGAAGCTTTCTTT.

This clone came up once. This sequence joins TRBV11-2 and TRBJ2-3; 13 bases match TRBD2. With 5 bases clipped from V and 6 bases from J, the junction kept 8 bases outside the gene matches. The germline V gene has CDR1 SGHAT and CDR2 FQNNGV. This CDR3 is 16 amino acids long. This CDR3 reads CASSRILAGGPDTQYF. As DNA, the CDR3 is TGTGCCAGCAGCCGCATACTAGCGGGGGGGCCGGATACGCAGTATTTT. The variable domain in full, with the rest retrieved from reference TRBV11-2 and TRBJ2-3, is EAGVAQSPRYKIIEKRQSVAFWCNPISGHATLYWYQQILGQGPKLLIQFQNNGVVDDSQLPKDRFSAERLKGVDSTLKIQPAKLEDSAVYLCASSRILAGGPDTQYFGPGTRLTVL.

The chain uses TRBV7-8 and TRBJ1-2; 7 nucleotides match TRBD1. CDR1 and CDR2 from the germline V gene are SGHVS and FQNEAQ. The CDR3 contains 13 residues. With 5 bases clipped from V and 5 bases from J, the junction kept 5 bases outside the gene matches. As DNA, the CDR3 is TGTGCCAGCAGCCCCGGGACAGATTATGGCTACACCTTC. It encodes CASSPGTDYGYTF. Full variable domain (remainder filled in from reference TRBV7-8 and TRBJ1-2): GAGVSQSPRYKVAKRGQDVALRCDPISGHVSLFWYQQALGQGPEFLTYFQNEAQLDKSGLPSDRFFAERPEGSVSTLKIQRTQQEDSAVYLCASSPGTDYGYTFGSGTRLTVV.

The V gene is TRBV29-1, the J gene TRBJ1-1; a possible D gene is TRBD1 (6 bases). In germline, CDR1 is SQVTM, CDR2 ANQGSEA. The CDR3 contains 12 residues. V was cut by 3 bases and J by 5 bases, with 10 bases left in between. The CDR3, as DNA: TGCAGCGTTGACAAGGGGGAGACTGAAGCTTTCTTT. Its translation: CSVDKGETEAFF.

V and J are TRBV30 and TRBJ1-1; D is unresolved. V lost 3 bases, J lost 5 bases, and 13 bases lay in between. The CDR3 is 13 residues long. Germline CDR1 reads GTSNPN; CDR2 reads SVGIG (reference sequence). The CDR3 coding sequence is TGTGCCTGGAGCCGACGGGGAAGGACTGAAGCTTTCTTT. Amino acids: CAWSRRGRTEAFF.

The V gene is TRBV4-1, the J gene TRBJ2-1; possible D gene TRBD2, 5 bases. This CDR3 comprises 15 residues. Germline CDR1 is MGHRA and CDR2 is YSYEKL. V dropped 0 bases and J dropped 12 bases, with 18 bases sitting between them. CDR3 DNA: TGCGCCAGCAGCCAAGAGTGGCCATTGGACTCCGGGCAGTTCTTC. Translating it yields CASSQEWPLDSGQFF.

A single count supports this clone. The chain is built from TRBV7-2 and TRBJ1-2; TRBD1 aligns across 9 bases. Per the germline V gene, CDR1 is SGHTA and CDR2 is FQGNSA. The ends lost 3 bases at V and 3 bases at J; junction bases unmatched: 11. This CDR3 contains 17 residues. CDR3 sequence reads: CASSFSTNTGGDYGYTF. CDR3 in DNA: TGTGCCAGCAGCTTTAGTACGAATACAGGGGGCGACTATGGCTACACCTTC.

Turning to this clone: Other nucleotide sequences from this sample produce the same CDR3. The CDR3 bases are TGTGCCAGCAGAGCAGACAGCTATGGCTACACCTTC. Protein product: CASRADSYGYTF. V gene TRBV2 combines with J gene TRBJ1-2, with D perhaps matching TRBD1 (5 bases). CDR1 is SNHLY and CDR2 is FYNNEI in the germline V gene. The CDR3 loop spans 12 amino acids. V gave up 6 bases and J gave up 4 bases, with 9 bases separating them.

The rearrangement joins TRBV18 to TRBJ1-1; TRBD1 might be the D (5 bases). The V and J ends lost 5 bases and 6 bases respectively, with 19 bases between them. Germline V CDR1 and CDR2: KGHSH, LQKENI. This CDR3 region has 15 residues. As DNA, the CDR3 is TGTGCCAGCTCAATTAACCCGAAGGGGATGGCTGAAGCTTTCTTT. Encoded protein: CASSINPKGMAEAFF.

The chain recombines TRBV19 with TRBJ1-3; 7 nucleotides agree with TRBD1. The CDR3 has 15 amino acids. Trimming removed 9 bases from V and 0 bases from J; junction bases left unmatched: 8. CDR1 and CDR2 (germline): LNHDA, SQIVND (reference sequence). The CDR3 here is CASEGQRLSGNTIYF. CDR3 bases: TGTGCCAGCGAGGGACAGAGACTCTCTGGAAACACCATATATTTT.

This chain joins TRBV9 and TRBJ2-6; 8 bases map to TRBD1. The CDR3 has 15 amino acids. With V trimmed by 2 bases and J by 2 bases, 0 bases remained unmatched. CDR1 is SGDLS, CDR2 YYNGEE, per germline. CDR3 sequence (DNA): TGTGCCAGCAGCGTGGACAGGGCTGGGGCCAACGTCCTGACTTTC. Translating it yields CASSVDRAGANVLTF.

This CDR3 reads CATSRDPRGGRRAGGNTIYF. For the CDR3, the DNA is TGTGCCACCAGCAGAGACCCACGAGGAGGCAGGCGGGCCGGGGGAAACACCATATATTTT. The chain links TRBV15 to TRBJ1-3, with D hard to call. The CDR3 has 20 amino acids. The ends were cut back, 0 bases at V and 4 bases at J, with 25 bases in the middle. Germline values: CDR1 LNHNV, CDR2 YYDKDF (reference sequence).